These 21 T cell receptor beta chains came from one sample sequenced in a study of T-cell memory formation after mild COVID-19. TCRdb reprocessed the 5' RACE reads via MiXCR and lists one record per CDR3 protein. The sample includes 190,000 or so distinct CDR3 sequences, under 12% of them seen just once. Sequenced input: PBMCs or a T cell subset sorted from them (not recorded which). The receptors shown here come from a man in his late teens or twenties who had mild COVID-19 (a few samples of this study predate the infection). Cell type and time point are not known.

This sequence joins TRBV5-1 and TRBJ2-7, with D possibly matching TRBD2 (5 bases). CDR1 SGHRS and CDR2 YFSETQ come from the germline V gene. The CDR3 extends over 13 amino acids. With 8 bases removed from V and 3 bases from J, the gap between germline ends came to 15 bases. CDR3 region: CARKGNEGYEQYV. In DNA form, the CDR3 reads TGCGCCAGAAAAGGCAACGAGGGCTACGAGCAGTACGTC.

J is TRBJ1-2 and V is TRBV12-3 or TRBV12-4, with D perhaps TRBD1 (5 bases). CDR3 length: 13 residues. Trimming removed 6 bases from V and 6 bases from J, with 14 bases in between. The CDR3 is CASRTPGFNGYTF. CDR3 sequence (DNA): TGTGCCAGCAGGACGCCAGGGTTCAATGGCTACACCTTC.

This clonotype showed up just a few times. The chain carries TRBV20-1 and TRBJ1-1; no clear D gene. V lost 6 bases, J lost 0 bases, and 8 bases lay in between. Germline loops: CDR1 DFQATT, CDR2 SNEGSKA (reference sequence). This CDR3 has 12 residues. The CDR3 bases are TGCAGTGCCCAGACGCTGAACACTGAAGCTTTCTTT. This sequence encodes CSAQTLNTEAFF.

This clonotype occurred a few times. This sequence joins TRBV5-1 and TRBJ2-3, with D uncertain. This CDR3 has 15 residues. V lost 1 base, J lost 0 bases, and 9 bases lay in between. CDR1 and CDR2 (germline): SGHRS, YFSETQ. The CDR3: CASSLSGLSTDTQYF. CDR3 bases: TGCGCCAGCAGCTTGTCTGGTCTAAGCACAGATACGCAGTATTTT.

This clonotype was observed a handful of times. This rearrangement joins TRBV6-6 to TRBJ2-3, with 8 bases identical to TRBD2. Trimming took 5 bases from V and 5 from J; bases not matched to a gene: 9. The CDR3 is 15 amino acids. Germline-derived CDR1 and CDR2 are MNHNY and SVGAGI (reference sequence). DNA for the CDR3: TGTGCCAGCAGTCACGCCGGGGGGGCCGGAGATACGCAGTATTTT. This codes for CASSHAGGAGDTQYF.

This clonotype was recorded a few times. The chain couples TRBV5-1 to TRBJ2-5; no definite D call. Germline V CDR1 and CDR2: SGHRS, YFSETQ. V gave up 0 bases and J gave up 7 bases, with 13 bases separating them. The CDR3 runs 14 residues. The CDR3 is CASSLGGLQLTQYF. Here the CDR3 DNA reads TGCGCCAGCAGCTTGGGAGGCCTTCAGTTGACCCAGTACTTC.

This clonotype was observed a few times. J is TRBJ1-1 and V is TRBV2, with D possibly being TRBD1 (6 bases). Germline V gene lookup returns CDR1 SNHLY and CDR2 FYNNEI. Trimming left V 6 bases short and J 10 bases short, with 15 bases between. The length of the CDR3 is 12 residues. As DNA, the CDR3 is TGTGCCAGCAGCCCCTACAGGGATCCAGCTTTCTTT. Translating it yields CASSPYRDPAFF.

Only a few counts were recorded for this clonotype. CDR3 residues: CASSLSPTDTQYF. CDR3 DNA: TGTGCCAGCAGCTTAAGTCCAACAGATACGCAGTATTTT. The chain joins TRBV7-3 to TRBJ2-3, with D hard to call. The ends were cut back, 1 base at V and 3 bases at J, with 5 bases in the middle. This CDR3 region has 13 residues. Looked up from germline, CDR1 is SGHTA and CDR2 is FQGTGA.

CDR3 coding DNA: TGTGCCAGCAGCCGAGGGGACTCCGAACAAGAGACCCAGTACTTC. Encoded protein: CASSRGDSEQETQYF. The genes are TRBV4-2 and TRBJ2-5; the D gene is possibly TRBD2 (6 bases). CDR3 length equals 15 residues. CDR1 LGHNA and CDR2 YNFKEQ come from the germline V gene. V was shortened by 4 bases and J by 2 bases, with 14 bases between the two germline ends.

This clonotype was seen a few times. The rearrangement joins TRBV6-5 to TRBJ2-1; D is uncertain. This CDR3 is 13 amino acids long. Trimming removed 7 bases at V and 6 bases at J, with 13 bases between. Germline values: CDR1 MNHEY, CDR2 SVGAGI. The CDR3 nucleotides are TGTGCCAGCACCGCGCCAGGCCGCAATGAGCAGTTCTTC. This codes for CASTAPGRNEQFF.

The V and J genes are TRBV6-5 and TRBJ1-5; weak D call: TRBD1 (6 bases). The CDR3 is made up of 13 amino acids. The V gene lost 8 bases and the J gene lost 6 bases, with 14 bases spanning the gap. CDR1 is MNHEY and CDR2 is SVGAGI in the germline V gene. CDR3 DNA: TGTGCCAGCTGCAGGGGCGCCGGTCAGCCCCAGCATTTT. As protein: CASCRGAGQPQHF.

This clonotype has only a few counts. This chain uses TRBV6-5 with TRBJ1-3, with a tentative D call TRBD1 (5 bases). The germline V gene encodes CDR1 MNHEY and CDR2 SVGAGI. V dropped 5 bases and J dropped 2 bases, with 13 bases sitting between them. CDR3 length: 15 residues. CDR3 amino acids: CASSRGPAAGNTIYF. CDR3 DNA: TGTGCCAGCAGTCGGGGACCGGCGGCTGGAAACACCATATATTTT.

This clonotype was detected only a few times. V and J are TRBV2 and TRBJ1-5; no clear D gene. Trimming stripped 6 bases from V and 0 bases from J, with 12 bases between. There are 15 residues in the CDR3. Germline loops: CDR1 SNHLY, CDR2 FYNNEI. CDR3 loop: CASRLRLNSNQPQHF. The CDR3 coding sequence is TGTGCCAGCAGATTAAGACTCAATAGCAATCAGCCCCAGCATTTT.

This clonotype was recorded at least ten times. The rearrangement links TRBV20-1 to TRBJ1-1; D is possibly TRBD1 (5 bases). The CDR3 spans 12 residues. The germline V gene has CDR1 DFQATT and CDR2 SNEGSKA (reference sequence). The V and J ends lost 3 bases and 5 bases respectively, with 10 bases between them. The CDR3 bases are TGCAGTGCTAGTGAGGGGTGGACTGAAGCTTTCTTT. Translation gives CSASEGWTEAFF.

This clonotype was seen only a few times. The chain combines TRBV5-1 with TRBJ1-5; a possible D gene is TRBD1 (6 bases). The CDR3 totals 15 residues. Germline values: CDR1 SGHRS, CDR2 YFSETQ. V shed 3 bases and J shed 3 bases, with 13 bases lying between them. The CDR3 region has the DNA TGCGCCAGCAGCTCCGACGGGGGGCTCAATCAGCCCCAGCATTTT. Its translation is CASSSDGGLNQPQHF.

This clonotype has at least ten counts. The rearrangement uses TRBV7-2 and TRBJ2-1, with no clear D. CDR1 and CDR2 from the germline V gene are SGHTA and FQGNSA. Trimming shortened V by 6 bases and J by 6 bases, and 3 bases separated the two germline ends. The CDR3 is made up of 10 amino acids. The CDR3 loop is CASRGNEQFF. The CDR3 bases are TGTGCCAGCAGGGGCAATGAGCAGTTCTTC. Full variable domain (outside the CDR3, taken from reference TRBV7-2 and TRBJ2-1): GAGVSQSPSNKVTEKGKDVELRCDPISGHTALYWYRQSLGQGLEFLIYFQGNSAPDKSGLPSDRFSAERTGGSVSTLTIQRTQQEDSAVYLCASRGNEQFFGPGTRLTVL.

The rearrangement uses TRBV29-1 and TRBJ2-3; either TRBD1 or TRBD2 may fit D (5 bases each). The CDR3 extends over 16 amino acids. The germline V and J ends were trimmed by 3 bases and 3 bases, with 19 bases remaining between them. From germline, CDR1 is SQVTM and CDR2 ANQGSEA. This CDR3 reads CSVDPRRGAGTDTQYF. As DNA, the CDR3 is TGCAGCGTTGACCCCCGGCGAGGGGCCGGAACAGATACGCAGTATTTT.

The V gene is TRBV7-6, the J gene TRBJ2-5; 8 nucleotides line up with TRBD2. The germline CDR1 and CDR2 sequences are SGHVS and FNYEAQ. This CDR3 spans 17 amino acids. The V and J ends lost 2 bases and 2 bases, in that order; junction bases with no gene match: 10. CDR3 residues: CASSLLGVLAVQETQYF. CDR3 DNA: TGTGCCAGCAGCTTATTAGGGGTACTAGCGGTACAAGAGACCCAGTACTTC.

This clonotype came up a few times. The V gene is TRBV6-5, the J gene TRBJ2-4; possible D gene TRBD1, 7 bases. Germline values: CDR1 MNHEY, CDR2 SVGAGI. Trimming took 6 bases from V and 4 from J, leaving 22 bases between them. The CDR3 length is 17 residues. The CDR3 is CASRHTGTAGGKNIQYF. CDR3 bases: TGTGCCAGCAGGCATACCGGGACAGCGGGCGGAAAAAACATTCAGTACTTC.

This clonotype was recorded at least ten times. The chain's CDR3 is CASSVDIRETQYF. The CDR3 DNA sequence: TGTGCCAGCAGCGTAGATATAAGAGAGACCCAGTACTTC. The V and J genes are TRBV7-3 and TRBJ2-5; D gene ambiguous. The CDR3 has 13 amino acids. V lost 5 bases and J 4 bases, leaving 11 bases between the germline ends. The germline gives CDR1 SGHTA, CDR2 FQGTGA.

The chain recombines TRBV7-9 with TRBJ2-7, with 7 bases matching TRBD2. V lost 3 bases, J lost 0 bases, and 2 bases stayed unmatched. The CDR3 totals 14 residues. Germline loops: CDR1 SEHNR, CDR2 FQNEAQ (reference sequence). The CDR3 spells CASSFTSASYEQYF. In DNA form, the CDR3 reads TGTGCCAGCAGCTTTACTAGCGCCTCCTACGAGCAGTACTTC.